The rows below give T cell receptor beta chains drawn from one sample of a study of T cell responses to AZD1222 COVID-19 vaccine. Using immunoSEQ multiplex PCR, the repertoire was profiled, and TCRdb retains in-frame clones only, with some absent. This sample carries about 200,000 clones, approximately 89% of them seen once, and the ten largest clones take roughly 3.5%. Sequenced here: peripheral blood, sampled 28 days after the second AZD1222 dose. Receptors originate from an adult who received the AZD1222 COVID-19 vaccine. The CDR3 runs from the conserved cysteine through the conserved F or W. Each record gives: D gene, V gene, clone size, J gene, CDR3 protein, CDR3 DNA. A D gene is named only where the DNA matches it firmly. The listing skips clone size in some rows; elsewhere it reads once, few, many or a size class.

-	TRBV27	-	TRBJ1-5	CASSKQVSNQPQHF	TGTGCCAGCAGTAAACAGGTTAGCAATCAGCCCCAGCATTTT
-	TRBV30	-	TRBJ1-1	CAWSGIRDLNTEAFF	TGTGCCTGGAGTGGTATCCGGGACCTTAACACTGAAGCTTTCTTT
-	TRBV12-3/TRBV12-4	-	TRBJ1-2	CASRSRGGYTF	TGTGCCAGCAGGTCTAGGGGTGGCTACACCTTC
-	TRBV30	-	TRBJ1-6	CAWMVGNNSPLHF	TGTGCCTGGATGGTAGGGAATAATTCACCCCTCCACTTT
TRBD2	TRBV5-1	-	TRBJ2-7	CASSLEFSGSGYEQYF	TGCGCCAGCAGCTTGGAGTTTAGCGGGAGCGGATACGAGCAGTACTTC
-	TRBV21-1	-	TRBJ2-2	CASSNSGLRETGELFF	TGTGCCAGCAGCAATTCAGGACTCCGAGAAACCGGGGAGCTGTTTTTT
TRBD1	TRBV28	-	TRBJ2-7	CASSFGTGQLYEQYF	TGTGCCAGCAGTTTCGGGACAGGGCAACTCTACGAGCAGTACTTC
-	TRBV7-9	once	TRBJ1-5	CASSLPGGNQPQHF	TGTGCCAGCAGCCTGCCGGGGGGCAATCAGCCCCAGCATTTT
-	TRBV2	-	TRBJ1-2	CASSVNAGTSHGYTF	TGTGCCAGCAGTGTTAACGCAGGGACGTCCCATGGCTACACCTTC
TRBD1	TRBV7-9	-	TRBJ2-1	CASSADRGVSYNEQFF	TGTGCCAGCAGCGCCGACAGGGGAGTCTCCTACAATGAGCAGTTCTTC
-	TRBV19	few	TRBJ2-7	CATHGGAKEQYF	TGTGCCACCCACGGCGGGGCTAAGGAGCAGTACTTC
TRBD1	TRBV7-6	once	TRBJ1-2	CASSPTDRGNYGYTF	TGTGCCAGCAGCCCTACGGACAGGGGAAACTATGGCTACACCTTC
-	TRBV12-3/TRBV12-4	-	TRBJ1-6	CASSPKDNSPLHF	TGTGCCAGCAGTCCGAAAGATAATTCACCCCTCCACTTT
-	TRBV6-6	-	TRBJ2-5	CASRKQQETQYF	TGTGCCAGCAGAAAGCAGCAAGAGACCCAGTACTTC
-	TRBV3-1/TRBV3-2	once	TRBJ1-2	CASSPKALGLPFGYTF	TGTGCCAGCAGCCCAAAGGCGTTGGGTCTCCCCTTCGGCTACACCTTC
TRBD2	TRBV19	-	TRBJ2-2	CAARLAGGAGELFF	TGTGCCGCCCGACTAGCGGGAGGGGCCGGGGAGCTGTTTTTT
TRBD1	TRBV4-2	-	TRBJ1-2	CASSPGDRTNYGYTF	TGTGCCAGCAGCCCCGGGGACAGGACGAACTATGGCTACACCTTC
-	TRBV30	few	TRBJ2-7	CAWSTGAYEQYF	TGTGCCTGGAGTACGGGAGCCTACGAGCAGTACTTC
-	TRBV6-5	-	TRBJ2-5	CASSPTVRWQETQYF	TGTGCCAGCAGTCCGACAGTGAGGTGGCAAGAGACCCAGTACTTC
TRBD1	TRBV28	-	TRBJ1-5	CASSSDRGYQPQHF	TGTGCCAGCAGTTCAGACAGGGGATATCAGCCCCAGCATTTT
TRBD1	TRBV28	few	TRBJ1-1	CASRAGGFRNTEAFF	TGTGCCAGCAGGGCAGGGGGGTTCAGGAACACTGAAGCTTTCTTT
-	TRBV4-1	-	TRBJ1-5	CASSQAQEPQHF	TGCGCCAGCAGCCAAGCCCAGGAGCCCCAGCATTTT
-	TRBV3-1/TRBV3-2	-	TRBJ2-7	CASSQEGDGGYEQYF	TGTGCCAGCAGCCAAGAGGGGGACGGAGGCTACGAGCAGTACTTC
-	TRBV4-1	many	TRBJ1-3	CASSQVQGSGNTIYF	TGCGCCAGCAGCCAAGTTCAGGGCTCTGGAAACACCATATATTTT
-	TRBV4-1	once	TRBJ2-1	CASSQQYNEQFF	TGCGCCAGCAGCCAGCAGTACAATGAGCAGTTCTTC
TRBD2	TRBV10-2	once	TRBJ2-3	CASSESRLALSTDTQYF	TGCGCCAGCAGTGAGTCACGACTAGCGCTAAGCACAGATACGCAGTATTTT
TRBD1	TRBV11-3	-	TRBJ2-7	CASSPLDREIYEQYF	TGTGCCAGCAGCCCGTTGGACAGGGAAATCTACGAGCAGTACTTC
TRBD1	TRBV28	-	TRBJ2-7	CASSLWLGGGEQYF	TGTGCCAGCAGTTTATGGCTAGGGGGCGGCGAGCAGTACTTC
-	TRBV11-1	-	TRBJ2-3	CASSQRAPPDTQYF	TGTGCCAGCAGCCAAAGGGCCCCACCAGATACGCAGTATTTT
-	TRBV3-1/TRBV3-2	-	TRBJ2-1	CASSQSSEQFF	TGTGCCAGCAGCCAAAGTAGTGAGCAGTTCTTC
-	TRBV5-1	-	TRBJ2-3	CASSLDSIPRKDTQYF	TGCGCCAGCAGCTTGGATTCTATCCCGCGTAAAGATACGCAGTATTTT
TRBD2	TRBV27	-	TRBJ2-3	CASSLSPGGGTDTQYF	TGTGCCAGCAGTTTATCTCCGGGAGGGGGCACAGATACGCAGTATTTT
-	TRBV29-1	-	TRBJ2-2	CSAPRDGPNTGELFF	TGCAGCGCGCCCCGGGACGGCCCGAACACCGGGGAGCTGTTTTTT
TRBD2	TRBV10-2	-	TRBJ2-5	CASKGLEQETQYF	TGCGCCAGCAAAGGACTAGAACAAGAGACCCAGTACTTC
-	TRBV27	-	TRBJ1-1	CASKGPRTPDVNTEAFF	TGTGCCAGCAAGGGCCCCCGGACCCCAGACGTGAACACTGAAGCTTTCTTT
-	TRBV27	-	TRBJ1-1	CASRPLEGSTEAFF	TGTGCCAGCAGGCCCCTTGAGGGGAGCACTGAAGCTTTCTTT
TRBD2	TRBV7-3	-	TRBJ2-1	CASSLYGQGLAGNEQFF	TGTGCCAGCAGCCTCTACGGGCAGGGACTAGCGGGAAATGAGCAGTTCTTC
-	TRBV2	-	TRBJ2-5	CASPGGGQETQYF	TGTGCCAGCCCTGGAGGGGGCCAAGAGACCCAGTACTTC
-	TRBV18	-	TRBJ2-3	CASSPPVASTDTQYF	TGTGCCAGCTCACCCCCCGTGGCTAGCACAGATACGCAGTATTTT
TRBD1	TRBV5-1	-	TRBJ1-2	CASSWGDRGHGYTF	TGCGCCAGCAGCTGGGGAGACAGGGGACATGGCTACACCTTC
TRBD1	TRBV28	-	TRBJ2-1	CASSTPGQGSYNEQFF	TGTGCCAGCAGTACACCGGGACAGGGATCCTACAATGAGCAGTTCTTC
-	TRBV9	once	TRBJ2-7	CASSPGPGKGEQYF	TGTGCCAGCAGCCCGGGGCCCGGGAAAGGCGAGCAGTACTTC
-	TRBV7-8	-	TRBJ2-3	CASSLGRRGADTQYF	TGTGCCAGCAGCTTAGGGCGGAGGGGGGCAGATACGCAGTATTTT
TRBD1	TRBV6-2/TRBV6-3	-	TRBJ1-5	CASSRSDRAQPQHF	TGTGCCAGCAGTAGATCGGACAGGGCTCAGCCCCAGCATTTT